Described below is a single TCR beta chain sequence and its context. TCRdb keeps only in-frame clones here, not all; method: immunoSEQ multiplex PCR. This sample has approximately 60,000 clones, with under 85% found just once. This record belongs to a study of blood T cell repertoires in COVID-19. The CDR3 has 16 amino acids. The ends lost 5 bases at V and 2 bases at J; junction bases unmatched: 5. CDR1 SGHVS and CDR2 FQNEAQ come from the germline V gene. The chain employs TRBV7-8 and TRBJ2-6; 8 nucleotides match TRBD1. Sequenced input: peripheral blood. This TCR derives from a woman older than 75 with acute or convalescent COVID-19. CDR3 sequence (DNA): TGTGCCAGCAGCCCTAAGGACAGGGCTGGGGCCAACGTCCTGACTTTC. Amino acid sequence: CASSPKDRAGANVLTF.